This T cell receptor (beta chain) was recovered during a study of OX40 agonist ivuxolimab in advanced cancers. The wider study: Patients with prior anti-PD-1, anti-PD-L1 or anti-CTLA-4 therapy were eligible; 35% to 45% had some. There were three patients with partial responses, one having hepatocellular carcinoma and two cutaneous melanoma. Study-wide results and caveats: The study found that CD8+ T cells averaged more expanded clones than CD4+.

Patients had blood sampled at baseline and again on cycle 4 day 1 and cycle 7 day 1. This clone is medium-sized (0.01 to 0.1%) within its sample. Its antigen is undetermined. Only in-frame clones appear in the TCRdb table, and some are missing; sequencing was by immunoSEQ multiplex PCR. The table has roughly 17,000 clones, 75% to 85% seen once. The CDR3 is 15 residues long. Deletions cut 6 bases from V and 4 bases from J, with 13 bases between. Germline-derived CDR1 and CDR2 are MNHNY and SVGAGI (reference sequence). This clonotype originated in an adult with an advanced solid tumor such as melanoma, head and neck, liver or kidney cancer. J is TRBJ2-6 and V is TRBV6-6, with D tentatively TRBD1 (5 bases). The material sequenced was CD4+ or CD8+ T cells sorted from blood, taken in a trial of the OX40 agonist ivuxolimab. The DNA of the CDR3 is TGTGCCAGCAGCCTCCAGACAGACGGGGCCAACGTCCTGACTTTC. As protein: CASSLQTDGANVLTF.